What follows is one T cell receptor (beta chain) and its context. The data derive from a study of shared clonotypes between healthy human individuals. Produced via immunoSEQ multiplex PCR; TCRdb's table is partial and in-frame only. The table includes hundreds of thousands of clones, about 74% detected once. Germline assignment: CDR1 LNHNV and CDR2 YYDKDF (reference sequence). With V trimmed by 5 bases and J by 3 bases, 5 bases remained unmatched. This CDR3 is built from 14 residues. Specimen: PBMCs. This chain joins TRBV15 and TRBJ2-7, with 9 bases lining up with TRBD1. The receptor was derived from a woman aged 35 to 49 in good health. Some clones in this sample may be carry-over from other donors' samples. In DNA, the CDR3 is TGTGCCACCAGCGACCACAGGGGGCTCTACGAGCAGTACTTC. Protein: CATSDHRGLYEQYF.